This TCR beta chain was obtained from a study of radiation and T cells in renal cell carcinoma. The time point here: baseline pretreatment blood. Regarding treatment: 15 Gy SBRT to primary tumor, nephrectomy 4 weeks later. Produced via immunoSEQ multiplex PCR; TCRdb's table is partial and in-frame only. The table includes approximately 110,000 clones, around 84% detected once. This TCR derives from a woman aged 55-70 years with renal cell carcinoma. Specimen: blood, collected from a patient whose treatment included radiotherapy and nephrectomy.

CDR3 nucleotides: TGTGCCAGCAGTCCGGACATGAGGGGCACTGAAGCTTTCTTT. Its protein product is CASSPDMRGTEAFF. The chain recombines TRBV6-5 with TRBJ1-1; weak D call: TRBD1 (5 bases). Trimming stripped 5 bases from V and 4 bases from J, with 14 bases between. Germline CDR1 MNHEY, CDR2 SVGAGI. This CDR3 has 14 residues.